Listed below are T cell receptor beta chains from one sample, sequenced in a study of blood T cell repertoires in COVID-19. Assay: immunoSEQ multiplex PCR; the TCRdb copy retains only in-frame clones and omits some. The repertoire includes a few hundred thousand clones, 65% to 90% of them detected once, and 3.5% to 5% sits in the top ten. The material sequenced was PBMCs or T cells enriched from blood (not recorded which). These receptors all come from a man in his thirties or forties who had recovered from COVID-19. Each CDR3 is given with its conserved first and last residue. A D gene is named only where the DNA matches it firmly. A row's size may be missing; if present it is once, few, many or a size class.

TGTGCCAGCAGTACCCGGACAGGGCTGGAGACCCAGTACTTC,CASSTRTGLETQYF,TRBJ2-5,-,TRBV6-5,TRBD1
TGTGCCAGCAGAGGGGTGGACGGGAATCAGCCCCAGCATTTT,CASRGVDGNQPQHF,TRBJ1-5,-,TRBV6-5,-
TGTGCCAGCAGTCGCGGACTAGCGGGAGCCAGCGATACGCAGTATTTT,CASSRGLAGASDTQYF,TRBJ2-3,-,TRBV6-6,TRBD2
TGTGCCAGCAGCTTGCTCTACAGGGGAGAGACCCAGTACTTC,CASSLLYRGETQYF,TRBJ2-5,-,TRBV5-4,TRBD1
TGTGCTAGCAGCGCACTAGCGGGGAACTACAATGAGCAGTTCTTC,CASSALAGNYNEQFF,TRBJ2-1,-,TRBV7-7,TRBD2
TGTGCCAGCAGCCCCACGGGGTACGGGGCTTTCTTT,CASSPTGYGAFF,TRBJ1-1,-,TRBV6-5,-
TGTGCCAGCAGCCCCGGGGTGGCGGGAGAAGAGACCCAGTACTTC,CASSPGVAGEETQYF,TRBJ2-5,once,TRBV9,TRBD2
TGTGCCAGCAGTTACGAGGGAGCGGATGGCTACACCTTC,CASSYEGADGYTF,TRBJ1-2,-,TRBV6-5,-
TGCGCCAGCAGCACGGGTGGTACCTCTAGAATCGACGAGCAGTACTTC,CASSTGGTSRIDEQYF,TRBJ2-7,-,TRBV5-1,-
TGTGCCAGCAACCTCAACGACAGGGGGCTATATTCACCCCTCCACTTT,CASNLNDRGLYSPLHF,TRBJ1-6,-,TRBV28,TRBD1
TGTGCCAGCAGTTTCGGGAATGAAAAACTGTTTTTT,CASSFGNEKLFF,TRBJ1-4,-,TRBV28,-
TGTGCCAGCTCGCCGTCGACACCGTCGGGGGGGCAGCCCCAGCATTTT,CASSPSTPSGGQPQHF,TRBJ1-5,-,TRBV18,-
TGCGCCAGCAGTGAGACAGGGGGAGATCAGTATTTT,CASSETGGDQYF,TRBJ2-3,-,TRBV10-1,TRBD1
TGTGCCAGCAGCTTTAATACCGGGGAGCTGTTTTTT,CASSFNTGELFF,TRBJ2-2,-,TRBV7-2,-
TGTGCCAGCAGCGCCTGGGGGGGCGACCGACAAGAGACCCAGTACTTC,CASSAWGGDRQETQYF,TRBJ2-5,-,TRBV7-8,-
TGTGCCAGCAGCCAACCGGGGAGGTCGAATGAGCAGTTCTTC,CASSQPGRSNEQFF,TRBJ2-1,-,TRBV4-2,-
TGTGCCTGGAGTGTAACAGGGTGGGCTTTCTTT,CAWSVTGWAFF,TRBJ1-1,-,TRBV30,-
TGTGCCAGCAGTATCGGGACAGGCAATCAGCCCCAGCATTTT,CASSIGTGNQPQHF,TRBJ1-5,-,TRBV6-5,TRBD1
TGTGCCAGCAGCCGGACAGACTCTGGAAACACCATATATTTT,CASSRTDSGNTIYF,TRBJ1-3,-,TRBV7-8,-
TGTGCCAGCAGCTTTAAAGCGGGAGCGGAGGAGCAGTACTTC,CASSFKAGAEEQYF,TRBJ2-7,-,TRBV5-6,TRBD2
TGTGCCAGCAAAGGACAGGGGGTAAACATTCAGTACTTC,CASKGQGVNIQYF,TRBJ2-4,once,TRBV6-5,TRBD1
TGTGCCAGCAGCTTACAGGATAATGAAAAACTGTTTTTT,CASSLQDNEKLFF,TRBJ1-4,few,TRBV11-2,-
TGTGCCAGCAGTTACAGGGGGATCTCTGGAAACACCATATATTTT,CASSYRGISGNTIYF,TRBJ1-3,-,TRBV6-5,-
TGTGCCACCAGTGATCCGGGACTAGTCTTCAATGAGCAGTTCTTC,CATSDPGLVFNEQFF,TRBJ2-1,-,TRBV24-1,TRBD2
TGTGCCAGCAGCTGGTACAGGTCTAATGAGCAGTTCTTC,CASSWYRSNEQFF,TRBJ2-1,-,TRBV11-2,-
TGTGCCAGCAGCCCGGGAGATAGCCTCGGGGAGCTGTTTTTT,CASSPGDSLGELFF,TRBJ2-2,-,TRBV11-2,-
TGTGCCAGCAGCTCCGGGACTAGTATGCATGAGCAGTTCTTC,CASSSGTSMHEQFF,TRBJ2-1,-,TRBV11-3,TRBD2
TGTGCCAGCTCACGAATATTGACAGGAGCTAACTATGGCTACACCTTC,CASSRILTGANYGYTF,TRBJ1-2,-,TRBV18,-
TGTGCCAGCAGCTTGATTGGACAGGGAGAGACCCAGTACTTC,CASSLIGQGETQYF,TRBJ2-5,-,TRBV5-4,TRBD1
TGTGCCAGCTCACCACTCCGGACAGACTACACCGGGGAGCTGTTTTTT,CASSPLRTDYTGELFF,TRBJ2-2,-,TRBV18,-
TGCGCCAGCAGCCTAGGACAGGGAGGTAATGAGCAGTTCTTC,CASSLGQGGNEQFF,TRBJ2-1,-,TRBV4-1,TRBD1
TGTGCCAGCAGTTTATCCCGGGCAGATACGCAGTATTTT,CASSLSRADTQYF,TRBJ2-3,-,TRBV12-3/TRBV12-4,-
TGTGCCAGCAGTGGCCCAGGGGATGAGCAGTTCTTC,CASSGPGDEQFF,TRBJ2-1,-,TRBV6-4,-
TGCGCCATCCAACCAAACACAGTCCACCACGGCTACACCTTC,CAIQPNTVHHGYTF,TRBJ1-2,-,TRBV10-1,-
TGCGCCAGCACCCACTGGGAGCGGATAGATACGCAGTATTTT,CASTHWERIDTQYF,TRBJ2-3,-,TRBV5-1,-
TGTGCCAGCAGTACCTTGGGGGGGGCGGAGACCCAGTACTTC,CASSTLGGAETQYF,TRBJ2-5,-,TRBV2,-
TGTGCCAGCAGCCCCGGTTCGGCTAGCGGGGGGTTCACCGGGGAGCTGTTTTTT,CASSPGSASGGFTGELFF,TRBJ2-2,-,TRBV7-6,TRBD2
TGCAGCGTTCCTACTAGCGGGGGATCAGATACGCAGTATTTT,CSVPTSGGSDTQYF,TRBJ2-3,once,TRBV29-1,TRBD2
TGTGCCAGCAGCCGAGGATCGAACACTGAAGCTTTCTTT,CASSRGSNTEAFF,TRBJ1-1,-,TRBV5-4,-
TGCGCCAGCAGCCAAGTGAGACAGGGCGAGCAGTACTTC,CASSQVRQGEQYF,TRBJ2-7,-,TRBV4-1,TRBD1
TGTGCCAGCAGCGTGAGCGGGGGGGCCCATAATGAGCAGTTCTTC,CASSVSGGAHNEQFF,TRBJ2-1,once,TRBV27,TRBD2
TGTGCCACCAGTGAGACAGGGTACCAAGAGACCCAGTACTTC,CATSETGYQETQYF,TRBJ2-5,-,TRBV24-1,TRBD1
TGTGCCAGCAGCCCGGACAGTAACTATGGCTACACCTTC,CASSPDSNYGYTF,TRBJ1-2,-,TRBV11-2,-
TGTGCCAGCAGTTGGGGACAGGCAAACTATGGCTACACCTTC,CASSWGQANYGYTF,TRBJ1-2,-,TRBV6-5,TRBD1
TGTGCCAGCTCACCCGACAGCCTCATGAACACTGAAGCTTTCTTT,CASSPDSLMNTEAFF,TRBJ1-1,-,TRBV18,-
TGTGCCAGCAGCTTAGCTTCCGTGCAGGGGCGCTACGAGCAGTACTTC,CASSLASVQGRYEQYF,TRBJ2-7,-,TRBV7-2,-
TGTGCCAGCAGCATCTCTAGCGGAGCGAACACCGGGGAGCTGTTTTTT,CASSISSGANTGELFF,TRBJ2-2,-,TRBV5-4,TRBD2
TGTGCCAGCAGCTTAGTCTACCCGACTGAAGCTTTCTTT,CASSLVYPTEAFF,TRBJ1-1,-,TRBV7-2,-
TGTGCCAGTAGTCTCGAGGGGGCGCGGGTCACTGAAGCTTTCTTT,CASSLEGARVTEAFF,TRBJ1-1,few,TRBV19,TRBD1
TGTGCCAGTGAGGTGAGGGGAGGAGAGACCCAGTACTTC,CASEVRGGETQYF,TRBJ2-5,-,TRBV6-5,-